This TCR beta chain derives from a study of T cells in Graves' hyperthyroidism and ophthalmopathy. The CDR3 regions of TCR beta were amplified from RNA transcripts. Primed by the HTBI set, a first-round RT-PCR was run on the TCR CDR3. MiXCR was run by TCRdb on the multiplex PCR reads, yielding one entry per CDR3 protein. The repertoire holds approximately 380,000 distinct CDR3 sequences, more than 13% seen once, with around 28% in the top ten. The CDR3 runs to 14 residues. The ends lost 7 bases at V and 1 base at J; junction bases unmatched: 6. The germline gives CDR1 SQVTM, CDR2 ANQGSEA. This clonotype appeared many times.

This clonotype originated in a man aged 50 to 60 with Graves' ophthalmopathy. The chain has TRBV29-1 and TRBJ1-1; 10 nucleotides match TRBD1. Material for sequencing was blood. The CDR3 DNA follows: TGCAGCGCCCGACGGGACAGGGGGAACACTGAAGCTTTCTTT. This codes for CSARRDRGNTEAFF.